The 31 T cell receptor beta chains below were found in one sample sequenced in a study of T cells in Graves' hyperthyroidism and ophthalmopathy. RNA transcripts served as the template for amplifying TCR beta CDR3 regions. HTBI primers drove first-round RT-PCR of the TCR CDR3. A single record per CDR3 protein comes from TCRdb applying MiXCR to the multiplex PCR reads. The data contain 350,000 to 400,000 distinct CDR3 sequences, about a fifth of them seen just once; the ten biggest clones take up 3.7%. Sample: blood. The receptors come from a woman younger than 35 with Graves' hyperthyroidism.

The rearrangement uses TRBV6-1 and TRBJ2-2, with 7 bases that match TRBD2. With V trimmed by 5 bases and J by 4 bases, 10 bases remained unmatched. This CDR3 has 16 amino acids. In germline, CDR1 is MNHNS, CDR2 SASEGT. The CDR3 spells CASSQTRGESTGELFF. For the CDR3, the DNA is TGTGCCAGCAGTCAAACCCGGGGGGAGAGCACCGGGGAGCTGTTTTTT.

This clonotype came up many times. The chain combines TRBV10-2 with TRBJ1-5; D ambiguous. From germline, CDR1 is WSHSY and CDR2 SAAADI. The CDR3 consists of 14 residues. The germline V and J ends were trimmed by 3 bases and 3 bases, with 9 bases remaining between them. The CDR3 region is CASSEGINNQPQHF. The CDR3 bases are TGCGCCAGCAGTGAAGGCATTAACAATCAGCCCCAGCATTTT.

This clonotype was seen repeatedly, ten times or more. The chain carries TRBV10-2 and TRBJ1-1; D gene unclear. Trimming cost V 3 bases and J 6 bases, with 5 bases left between them. The germline CDR1 and CDR2 sequences are WSHSY and SAAADI. The CDR3 is made up of 11 amino acids. The CDR3 region is CASSDPAEAFF. The CDR3 region has the DNA TGCGCCAGCAGTGATCCCGCTGAAGCTTTCTTT.

This clonotype was picked up many times. The chain is built from TRBV6-1 and TRBJ1-5; 10 bases fit TRBD1. The CDR3 is made up of 13 amino acids. Germline lookup yields CDR1 MNHNS and CDR2 SASEGT. J gave up 9 bases and V 4 bases, and 3 bases lay outside the gene matches. The chain's CDR3 is CASSGTGGGPQHF. CDR3 sequence (DNA): TGTGCCAGCAGTGGGACAGGGGGAGGGCCCCAGCATTTT.

This clonotype has a handful of counts. The J gene is TRBJ2-2, the V gene TRBV4-1; no firm D call. V dropped 0 bases and J dropped 5 bases, with 7 bases sitting between them. CDR1 and CDR2 (germline): MGHRA, YSYEKL. This CDR3 has 14 amino acids. The CDR3: CASSQDSGTGELFF. The CDR3 DNA reads TGCGCCAGCAGCCAAGATTCCGGAACCGGGGAGCTGTTTTTT.

This clonotype was counted at least ten times. The V call is TRBV11-2, the J call TRBJ2-7; 8 bases fit TRBD1. This CDR3 is 15 amino acids long. The germline V gene encodes CDR1 SGHAT and CDR2 FQNNGV. The V gene end was trimmed by 4 bases and the J gene end by 2 bases; junction bases not matched to a gene: 7. CDR3 nucleotides: TGTGCCAGCAGCTCCACCGGGACAGGTCCCTACGAGCAGTACTTC. Protein sequence: CASSSTGTGPYEQYF. Using reference TRBV11-2 and TRBJ2-7 for the parts outside the CDR3, the full variable domain is EAGVAQSPRYKIIEKRQSVAFWCNPISGHATLYWYQQILGQGPKLLIQFQNNGVVDDSQLPKDRFSAERLKGVDSTLKIQPAKLEDSAVYLCASSSTGTGPYEQYFGPGTRLTVT.

This clonotype was detected many times. The genes are TRBV5-6 and TRBJ2-7; no firm D call. V was trimmed by 1 base and J by 6 bases, leaving 8 bases between them. The germline V gene encodes CDR1 SGHDT and CDR2 YYEEEE. The CDR3 is made up of 12 amino acids. The CDR3 nucleotides read TGTGCCAGCAGCTTGTACGGGTTCGAGCAGTACTTC. Residues: CASSLYGFEQYF.

The V gene is TRBV6-2 or TRBV6-3, the J gene TRBJ2-7, with 9 positions matching TRBD2. The CDR3 is 15 residues long. V dropped 10 bases and J dropped 4; count of bases not matched to a gene: 14. Per the germline V gene, CDR1 is MNHEY and CDR2 is SVGEGT. In DNA, the CDR3 is TGTGCCATAACAGGGGTGACTAGCGGATTTTACGAGCAGTACTTC. It specifies CAITGVTSGFYEQYF.

This clonotype was seen at least ten times. CDR3 coding DNA: TGTGCCAGCTCGGTTTCAGGGGCCATTCCGAACACTGAAGCTTTCTTT. Its protein is CASSVSGAIPNTEAFF. The chain carries TRBV25-1 and TRBJ1-1, with D perhaps matching TRBD1 (6 bases). The CDR3 runs 16 residues. Looked up from germline, CDR1 is MGHDK and CDR2 is SYGVNS. The germline V and J ends were trimmed by 8 bases and 1 base, with 20 bases remaining between them.

This chain uses TRBV20-1 with TRBJ2-5; 8 bases fit TRBD1. CDR1 and CDR2 from the germline V gene are DFQATT and SNEGSKA (reference sequence). The V and J ends lost 2 bases and 5 bases, in that order; junction bases with no gene match: 4. CDR3 length equals 13 residues. The CDR3 reads CSARQGAPETQYF. DNA of the CDR3: TGCAGTGCTAGACAGGGGGCGCCGGAGACCCAGTACTTC.

This clonotype occurred many times. This chain joins TRBV25-1 and TRBJ2-5; possible D gene TRBD1, 5 bases. Trimming left V 1 base short and J 0 bases short, with 6 bases between. Looked up from germline, CDR1 is MGHDK and CDR2 is SYGVNS. The CDR3 has 14 amino acids. The CDR3: CASSEWGNQETQYF. The CDR3 DNA reads as TGTGCCAGCAGTGAATGGGGCAACCAAGAGACCCAGTACTTC.

This clonotype was counted many times. The chain is built from TRBV4-1 and TRBJ1-3; 8 positions agree with TRBD1. This CDR3 spans 17 amino acids. Trimming took 0 bases from V and 2 from J; bases not matched to a gene: 6. The germline V gene has CDR1 MGHRA and CDR2 YSYEKL. The chain's CDR3 is CASSQETGASPGNTIYF. CDR3 coding DNA: TGCGCCAGCAGCCAAGAGACAGGGGCGAGCCCTGGAAACACCATATATTTT.

This clonotype was seen many times. The chain recombines TRBV5-1 with TRBJ1-2; 9 nucleotides match TRBD1. Trimming removed 7 bases from V and 3 bases from J; junction bases left unmatched: 16. CDR1 and CDR2 from the germline V gene are SGHRS and YFSETQ. The CDR3 is made up of 17 amino acids. This chain's CDR3 is CASLGETGGQGYYGYTF. DNA of the CDR3: TGCGCCAGCTTAGGCGAAACCGGGGGACAGGGATACTATGGCTACACCTTC.

The chain recombines TRBV25-1 with TRBJ2-5; the D is unclear. This CDR3 has 14 residues. In germline, CDR1 is MGHDK, CDR2 SYGVNS. V lost 0 bases and J 1 base, leaving 6 bases between the germline ends. The CDR3 reads CASSEYNSQETQYF. CDR3 DNA sequence: TGTGCCAGCAGTGAATACAACAGCCAAGAGACCCAGTACTTC. Complete variable domain (other parts from reference TRBV25-1 and TRBJ2-5): EADIYQTPRYLVIGTGKKITLECSQTMGHDKMYWYQQDPGMELHLIHYSYGVNSTEKGDLSSESTVSRIRTEHFPLTLESARPSHTSQYLCASSEYNSQETQYFGPGTRLLVL.

This clonotype was picked up many times. This sequence joins TRBV27 and TRBJ1-2; D possibly corresponds to TRBD1 (6 bases). The germline V gene encodes CDR1 MNHEY and CDR2 SMNVEV (reference sequence). V lost 7 bases and J 3 bases, leaving 18 bases between the germline ends. CDR3 length equals 15 residues. Written as DNA, the CDR3 is TGTGCCAGCACCAACTCGGGGGGCGGTTACTATGGCTACACCTTC. Translation gives CASTNSGGGYYGYTF.

Ten or more counts support this clonotype. The chain links TRBV4-1 to TRBJ2-7, with a possible D match to TRBD2 (6 bases). V was shortened by 3 bases and J by 3 bases, with 12 bases between the two germline ends. Per germline, CDR1 MGHRA and CDR2 YSYEKL. The CDR3 covers 14 residues. The CDR3 DNA sequence: TGCGCCAGCAGCCACGGGGCGGGGTACTACGAGCAGTACTTC. Translation: CASSHGAGYYEQYF.

This clonotype was counted many times. V usage is TRBV28 and J usage is TRBJ2-7; TRBD1 might be the D (5 bases). Per germline, CDR1 MDHEN and CDR2 SYDVKM. This CDR3 has 12 residues. V was pared by 3 bases and J by 4 bases, with 7 bases between. CDR3 region: CASSFRAYEQYF. The CDR3, as DNA: TGTGCCAGCAGTTTCAGGGCGTACGAGCAGTACTTC. Using reference TRBV28 and TRBJ2-7 for the parts outside the CDR3, the full variable domain is DVKVTQSSRYLVKRTGEKVFLECVQDMDHENMFWYRQDPGLGLRLIYFSYDVKMKEKGDIPEGYSVSREKKERFSLILESASTNQTSMYLCASSFRAYEQYFGPGTRLTVT.

At least ten counts were recorded for this clonotype. V and J are TRBV11-2 and TRBJ1-2, with TRBD1 matching 9 bases. Per the germline V gene, CDR1 is SGHAT and CDR2 is FQNNGV. CDR3 length: 17 residues. V shed 5 bases, J shed 4 bases, and the junction held 14 bases outside the gene matches. This chain's CDR3 is CASSRSGQGRVGYGYTF. The CDR3 nucleotides read TGTGCCAGCAGCCGCTCAGGACAGGGGAGAGTAGGCTATGGCTACACCTTC.

This clonotype has a count of ten or more. CDR3 nucleotide sequence: TGTGCCAGCAGCCCCGAGGGGGGGCTGGGAGCTTTCTTT. It codes for CASSPEGGLGAFF. The rearrangement uses TRBV7-9 and TRBJ1-1, with a possible D match to TRBD1 (6 bases). CDR1 SEHNR and CDR2 FQNEAQ come from the germline V gene (reference sequence). The CDR3 is made up of 13 amino acids. V lost 5 bases and J 10 bases, leaving 17 bases between the germline ends.

This clonotype was recorded many times. A much bigger clone sits one base away, suggesting this may be a read error. The chain carries TRBV6-1 and TRBJ1-1; weak D call: TRBD1 (6 bases). The V and J ends lost 4 bases and 5 bases respectively, with 14 bases between them. This CDR3 is 14 amino acids long. Germline CDR1 MNHNS, CDR2 SASEGT. The CDR3 loop is CASSGNQGRTEAFF. The CDR3 coding sequence is TGTGCCAGCAGTGGTAATCAGGGGCGGACTGAAGCTTTCTTT.

CDR3 region: CSAIRDSANYGYTF. In DNA, the CDR3 is TGCAGTGCTATCCGGGACAGCGCTAACTATGGCTACACCTTC. V usage is TRBV20-1 and J usage is TRBJ1-2; 7 nucleotides align to TRBD1. V trimming: 4 bases; J trimming: 0 bases; junction bases outside the gene matches: 5. The CDR3 runs 14 residues. Germline loops: CDR1 DFQATT, CDR2 SNEGSKA (reference sequence).

This clonotype has a count of ten or more. V gene TRBV2 combines with J gene TRBJ2-7; no clear D. The CDR3 extends over 13 amino acids. Germline CDR1 is SNHLY and CDR2 is FYNNEI. Between the trimmed V and J ends, which lost 6 bases and 7 bases, there was a span of 16 bases. Here the CDR3 reads CASRGPEFWEQYF. CDR3 in DNA: TGTGCCAGCAGGGGCCCCGAGTTTTGGGAGCAGTACTTC.

For this clonotype: A much larger clone differs by one base, so this may be a read error. The chain is built from TRBV20-1 and TRBJ2-7; a possible D gene is TRBD1 (6 bases). Germline V gene data show CDR1 as DFQATT and CDR2 as SNEGSKA (reference sequence). The CDR3 has 12 residues. The CDR3 spells CSASRDTYEQCF. The CDR3 nucleotides are TGCAGTGCTAGTCGGGACACCTACGAGCAGTGCTTC.

This clonotype occurred a few times. The rearrangement joins TRBV6-1 to TRBJ2-5, with 9 positions matching TRBD2. The V gene end was trimmed by 8 bases and the J gene end by 4 bases; junction bases not matched to a gene: 5. CDR3 size: 13 residues. The germline V gene encodes CDR1 MNHNS and CDR2 SASEGT. The CDR3 protein is CASGGGASETQYF. The CDR3 nucleotides are TGTGCCAGCGGCGGGGGGGCGTCAGAGACCCAGTACTTC.

This clonotype was picked up a small number of times. A much larger clonotype is one base distant, so this may be a read error. This chain connects TRBV20-1 to TRBJ1-2, with D possibly being TRBD1 (6 bases). Per germline, CDR1 DFQATT and CDR2 SNEGSKA (reference sequence). The V gene lost 7 bases and the J gene lost 12 bases, with 24 bases spanning the gap. This CDR3 is 13 amino acids long. CDR3 nucleotides: TGCAGTGTCGACCCCCTGCAGGGGTCGGGCCACACCTTC. Its translation is CSVDPLQGSGHTF.

This clonotype was seen a few times. At one end, the junction sequence differs from germline, possibly due to a read error. This rearrangement joins TRBV27 to TRBJ2-4, with D uncertain. CDR3 size: 15 residues. Germline CDR1 MNHEY, CDR2 SMNVEV (reference sequence). The CDR3 DNA follows: TGTGCCAGCAGTTTAAGTGGGCCAAAAGGGAACATTAAGTACTTC. This sequence encodes CASSLSGPKGNIKYF.

This clonotype was seen ten or more times. The rearrangement links TRBV29-1 to TRBJ1-1; D perhaps matches TRBD1 (5 bases). The CDR3 loop spans 14 amino acids. Germline V gene lookup returns CDR1 SQVTM and CDR2 ANQGSEA. Trimming cost V 2 bases and J 4 bases, with 14 bases left between them. CDR3: CSVETLSRATEAFF. The CDR3 DNA sequence: TGCAGCGTTGAAACCTTGAGCAGGGCCACTGAAGCTTTCTTT.

In this sample, this clonotype turned up many times. The V call is TRBV5-5, the J call TRBJ2-7; D not certain. This CDR3 has 12 amino acids. Trimming left V 3 bases short and J 4 bases short, with 8 bases between. CDR1 SGHKS and CDR2 YYEKEE come from the germline V gene (reference sequence). For the CDR3, the DNA is TGTGCCAGCAGCTGGTTGACTTACGAGCAGTACTTC. It yields the protein CASSWLTYEQYF.

CDR3 sequence: CASSLNEFYGYTF. Written as DNA, the CDR3 is TGTGCCAGCAGCTTGAACGAATTCTATGGCTACACCTTC. The rearrangement uses TRBV27 and TRBJ1-2, with D unresolved. The V gene's germline CDR1 is MNHEY and CDR2 SMNVEV (reference sequence). There are 13 residues in the CDR3. Trimming cost V 6 bases and J 4 bases, with 12 bases left between them.

This clonotype has at least ten counts. The J gene is TRBJ2-7, the V gene TRBV7-2; maybe TRBD2 (7 bases). The CDR3 sequence is 15 residues long. Trimming pared 3 bases from V and 4 bases from J, leaving 16 bases between. Germline CDR1 reads SGHTA; CDR2 reads FQGNSA. CDR3 protein: CASSFNGGLGYEQYF. The CDR3 DNA reads TGTGCCAGCAGCTTCAACGGGGGGCTCGGATACGAGCAGTACTTC.

This clonotype was counted ten times or more. The V and J genes are TRBV2 and TRBJ2-5; the D gene could be TRBD1 or TRBD2 (6 bases each). V gave up 8 bases and J gave up 5 bases, with 18 bases separating them. There are 14 residues in the CDR3. Germline-derived CDR1 and CDR2 are SNHLY and FYNNEI. CDR3 in DNA: TGTGCCAGCGTTCCTCCGACTAGGGGGGAGACCCAGTACTTC. Encoded protein: CASVPPTRGETQYF.